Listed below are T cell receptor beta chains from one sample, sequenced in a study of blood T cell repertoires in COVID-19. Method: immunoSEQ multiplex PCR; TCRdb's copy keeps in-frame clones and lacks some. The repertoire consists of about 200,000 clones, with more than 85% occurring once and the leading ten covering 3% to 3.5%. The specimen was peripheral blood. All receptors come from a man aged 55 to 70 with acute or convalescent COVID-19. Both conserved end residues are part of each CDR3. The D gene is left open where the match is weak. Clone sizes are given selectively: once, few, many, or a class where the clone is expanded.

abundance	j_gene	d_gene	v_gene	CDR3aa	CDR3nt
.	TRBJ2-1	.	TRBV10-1	CASVRAVGGNEQFF	TGCGCCAGCGTCAGGGCGGTGGGGGGCAATGAGCAGTTCTTC
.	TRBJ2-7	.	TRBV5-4	CASSREQSSYEQYF	TGTGCCAGCAGCCGGGAGCAGAGCTCCTACGAGCAGTACTTC
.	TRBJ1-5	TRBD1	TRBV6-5	CASSYSTGANQPQHF	TGTGCCAGCAGTTACTCGACAGGGGCAAATCAGCCCCAGCATTTT
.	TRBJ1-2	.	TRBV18	CASSPTLQENYGYTF	TGTGCCAGCTCACCGACTTTACAGGAAAACTATGGCTACACCTTC
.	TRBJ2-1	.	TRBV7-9	CAGIARLTGFNEQFF	TGTGCCGGCATCGCCCGCTTAACAGGGTTCAATGAGCAGTTCTTC
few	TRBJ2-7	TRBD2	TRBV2	CASRGGAHEQYF	TGTGCCAGCAGGGGAGGGGCCCACGAGCAGTACTTC
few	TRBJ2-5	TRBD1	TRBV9	CASSVPGQGAQETQYF	TGTGCCAGCAGCGTACCGGGGCAGGGGGCGCAGGAGACCCAGTACTTC
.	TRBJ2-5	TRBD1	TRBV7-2	CASSTGTGGIQETQYF	TGTGCCAGCAGCACAGGGACAGGGGGGATCCAAGAGACCCAGTACTTC
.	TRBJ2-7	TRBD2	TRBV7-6	CASSPGGGGNAATYEQYF	TGTGCCAGCAGCCCCGGTGGGGGGGGAAACGCTGCTACCTACGAGCAGTACTTC
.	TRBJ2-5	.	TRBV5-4	CASTPVAGQETQYF	TGTGCCAGCACCCCCGTGGCGGGGCAAGAGACCCAGTACTTC
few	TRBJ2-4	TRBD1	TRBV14	CASSQGHSGQGRIQYF	TGTGCCAGCAGCCAAGGCCACTCAGGACAGGGTAGGATTCAGTACTTC
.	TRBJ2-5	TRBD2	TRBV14	CASSQDWGGVQETQYF	TGTGCCAGCAGCCAAGATTGGGGGGGGGTGCAAGAGACCCAGTACTTC
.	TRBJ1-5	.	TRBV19	CASSTLASSNQPQHF	TGTGCCAGTAGTACCCTAGCGTCTAGCAATCAGCCCCAGCATTTT
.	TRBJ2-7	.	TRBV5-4	CASSLLTPRGSHSYEQYF	TGTGCCAGCAGCTTACTTACCCCCCGGGGGTCCCACTCCTACGAGCAGTACTTC
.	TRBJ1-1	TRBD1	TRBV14	CASSQRGQIRNTEAFF	TGTGCCAGCAGCCAGAGGGGACAGATCAGGAACACTGAAGCTTTCTTT
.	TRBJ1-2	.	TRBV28	CASSPPPGYYGYTF	TGTGCCAGCAGCCCCCCTCCGGGATATTATGGCTACACCTTC
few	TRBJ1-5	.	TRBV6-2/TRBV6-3	CASSYGQVSNQPQHF	TGTGCCAGCAGTTACGGGCAGGTCAGTAATCAGCCCCAGCATTTT
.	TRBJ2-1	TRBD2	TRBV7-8	CASSLGRAGGPIPYNEQFF	TGTGCCAGCAGCTTAGGGAGAGCGGGGGGCCCCATACCTTACAATGAGCAGTTCTTC
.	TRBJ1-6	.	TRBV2	CASNYDNSPLHF	TGTGCCAGCAACTACGACAATTCACCCCTCCACTTT
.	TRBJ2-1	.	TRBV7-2	CASSRGAYNEQFF	TGTGCCAGCAGCCGGGGGGCTTACAATGAGCAGTTCTTC
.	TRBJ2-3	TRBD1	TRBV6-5	CATKTGSTDTQYF	TGTGCCACCAAGACAGGGAGCACAGATACGCAGTATTTT
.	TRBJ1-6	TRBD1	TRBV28	CASSLSYGQGFSSYNSPLHF	TGTGCCAGCAGTTTATCTTACGGACAGGGGTTTTCTTCCTATAATTCACCCCTCCACTTT
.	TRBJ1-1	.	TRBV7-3	CASSSKSGATNTEAFF	TGTGCCAGCAGCTCTAAATCAGGGGCCACGAACACTGAAGCTTTCTTT
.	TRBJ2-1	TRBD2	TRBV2	CASSDGGGLAGPRGYNEQFF	TGTGCCAGCAGTGACGGGGGGGGACTAGCGGGGCCTCGAGGGTACAATGAGCAGTTCTTC
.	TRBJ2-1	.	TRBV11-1	CASSSEGQNHNEQFF	TGTGCCAGCAGCTCGGAGGGACAGAACCACAATGAGCAGTTCTTC
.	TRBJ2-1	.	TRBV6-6	CASSYVGENYNEQFF	TGTGCCAGCAGTTACGTCGGGGAAAACTACAATGAGCAGTTCTTC
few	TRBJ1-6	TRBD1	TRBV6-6	CASSQAGQGFGSYNSPLHF	TGTGCCAGCAGTCAGGCGGGACAGGGGTTTGGGTCCTATAATTCACCCCTCCACTTT
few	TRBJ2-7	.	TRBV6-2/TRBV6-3	CASSYSSGQGYGYEQYF	TGTGCCAGCAGTTACTCGTCGGGCCAGGGGTACGGCTACGAGCAGTACTTC
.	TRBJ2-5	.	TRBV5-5	CASSPGTKETQYF	TGTGCCAGCAGCCCCGGGACAAAAGAGACCCAGTACTTC
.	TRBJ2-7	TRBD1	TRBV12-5	CASGLRDRGVYEQYF	TGTGCTAGTGGTCTCCGGGACAGGGGCGTCTACGAGCAGTACTTC
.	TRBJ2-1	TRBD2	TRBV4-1	CASSQSRALAGDLYNEQFF	TGCGCCAGCAGCCAAAGTCGCGCGTTAGCGGGGGATCTATACAATGAGCAGTTCTTC
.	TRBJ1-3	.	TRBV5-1	CASSLPPPRRISGNTIYF	TGCGCCAGCAGCTTGCCTCCCCCCAGGAGGATCTCTGGAAACACCATATATTTT
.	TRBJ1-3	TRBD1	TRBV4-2	CASSQDLGQGAGGNTIYF	TGTGCCAGCAGCCAAGATTTAGGACAGGGGGCGGGGGGAAACACCATATATTTT
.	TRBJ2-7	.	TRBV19	CASSISGGTGYEQYF	TGTGCCAGTAGTATATCGGGGGGAACAGGGTACGAGCAGTACTTC
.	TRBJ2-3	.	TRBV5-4	CASSLRTLSTDTQYF	TGTGCCAGCAGCTTGCGGACACTTAGCACAGATACGCAGTATTTT
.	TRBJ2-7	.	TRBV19	CASSIPGIYEQYF	TGTGCCAGTAGTATCCCCGGGATCTACGAGCAGTACTTC
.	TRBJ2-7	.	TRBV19	CASRGRGSGQDEQYF	TGTGCCAGTAGGGGAAGAGGGTCGGGTCAAGACGAGCAGTACTTC